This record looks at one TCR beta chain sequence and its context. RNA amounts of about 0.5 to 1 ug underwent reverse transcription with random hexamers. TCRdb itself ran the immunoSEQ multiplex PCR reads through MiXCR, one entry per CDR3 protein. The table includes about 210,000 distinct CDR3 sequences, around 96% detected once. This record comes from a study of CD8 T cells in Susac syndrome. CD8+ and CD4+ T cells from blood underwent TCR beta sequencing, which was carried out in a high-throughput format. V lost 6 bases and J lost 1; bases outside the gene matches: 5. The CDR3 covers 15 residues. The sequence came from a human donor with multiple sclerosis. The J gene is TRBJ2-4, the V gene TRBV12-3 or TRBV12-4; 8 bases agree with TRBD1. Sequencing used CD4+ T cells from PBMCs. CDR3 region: CASSQDRGAKNIQYF. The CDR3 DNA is TGTGCCAGCAGCCAAGACAGGGGTGCCAAAAACATTCAGTACTTC.